This is a list of T cell receptor beta chains from one sample in a study of blood T cell repertoires in COVID-19. Assay used: immunoSEQ multiplex PCR; TCRdb lists only in-frame clones, some missing. The sample records about 170,000 clones, around 84% being singletons. What was sequenced was peripheral blood. These receptors all stem from a woman in her 70s with COVID-19, enrolled during active disease. The CDR3 runs from the conserved cysteine through the conserved F or W. A D gene is named only where the DNA matches it firmly. The listing skips clone size in some rows; elsewhere it reads once, few, many or a size class.

V gene: TRBV11-2
clone size: .
J gene: TRBJ2-2
D gene: TRBD1
CDR3 DNA: TGTGCCAGCAGCCCTTGGACAGGGGCCACCGGGGAGCTGTTTTTT
CDR3 protein: CASSPWTGATGELFF

V gene: TRBV6-5
clone size: .
J gene: TRBJ1-1
D gene: .
CDR3 DNA: TGTGCCAGCATGAAACTCACTGAAGCTTTCTTT
CDR3 protein: CASMKLTEAFF

V gene: TRBV6-5
clone size: .
J gene: TRBJ1-3
D gene: .
CDR3 DNA: TGTGCCAGCAGGGGAACCAGGGACACAGGAAACACCATATATTTT
CDR3 protein: CASRGTRDTGNTIYF

V gene: TRBV3-1/TRBV3-2
clone size: .
J gene: TRBJ1-1
D gene: .
CDR3 DNA: TGTGCCAGCAGCCCAGGGTTTGGGGGGGCGAACACTGAAGCTTTCTTT
CDR3 protein: CASSPGFGGANTEAFF

V gene: TRBV18
clone size: .
J gene: TRBJ1-2
D gene: TRBD1
CDR3 DNA: TGTGCCAGCTCACAGCGGACAGGGACCTACAACTATGGCTACACCTTC
CDR3 protein: CASSQRTGTYNYGYTF

V gene: TRBV7-2
clone size: .
J gene: TRBJ2-2
D gene: .
CDR3 DNA: TGTGCCAGCAGCTCAGAGGGATTTACAGGGATCACCGGGGAGCTGTTTTTT
CDR3 protein: CASSSEGFTGITGELFF

V gene: TRBV3-1/TRBV3-2
clone size: once
J gene: TRBJ1-1
D gene: TRBD1
CDR3 DNA: TGTGCCAGCAGCCTTGGGACAGGAAGGACTGAAGCTTTCTTT
CDR3 protein: CASSLGTGRTEAFF

V gene: TRBV29-1
clone size: .
J gene: TRBJ2-2
D gene: TRBD1
CDR3 DNA: TGCAGCGTTGGACAGGGATTTCCTACCGGGGAGCTGTTTTTT
CDR3 protein: CSVGQGFPTGELFF

V gene: TRBV6-5
clone size: .
J gene: TRBJ1-1
D gene: TRBD1
CDR3 DNA: TGTGCCAGCAGCCCCGGGACAGGTTCGAACACTGAAGCTTTCTTT
CDR3 protein: CASSPGTGSNTEAFF

V gene: TRBV6-6
clone size: .
J gene: TRBJ2-1
D gene: .
CDR3 DNA: TGTGCCAGCATGGGCGACCACTCCTACAATGAGCAGTTCTTC
CDR3 protein: CASMGDHSYNEQFF

V gene: TRBV5-1
clone size: .
J gene: TRBJ2-7
D gene: TRBD2
CDR3 DNA: TGCGCCAGCAGCTCGACTCCGGGACTAGTGTCCTACGAGCAGTACTTC
CDR3 protein: CASSSTPGLVSYEQYF

V gene: TRBV9
clone size: .
J gene: TRBJ1-6
D gene: .
CDR3 DNA: TGTGCCAGCAGCCCCCTTGGGGGGAGGGCCCTCCACTTT
CDR3 protein: CASSPLGGRALHF

V gene: TRBV30
clone size: .
J gene: TRBJ1-5
D gene: TRBD1
CDR3 DNA: TGTGCCTGGAAACTGAGGACAGGAGAGAATCAGCCCCAGCATTTT
CDR3 protein: CAWKLRTGENQPQHF

V gene: TRBV2
clone size: .
J gene: TRBJ2-7
D gene: TRBD1
CDR3 DNA: TGTGCCAGCAGACAGGGGGTCCTAGGGGGAGAGCAGTACTTC
CDR3 protein: CASRQGVLGGEQYF

V gene: TRBV2
clone size: .
J gene: TRBJ1-1
D gene: .
CDR3 DNA: TGTGCCAGCAGGGCCAATATGAACACTGAAGCTTTCTTT
CDR3 protein: CASRANMNTEAFF

V gene: TRBV27
clone size: .
J gene: TRBJ1-3
D gene: TRBD1
CDR3 DNA: TGTGCCAGCAGCCGGACAGGGGGCCTTGGAAACACCATATATTTT
CDR3 protein: CASSRTGGLGNTIYF

V gene: TRBV6-1
clone size: .
J gene: TRBJ2-7
D gene: TRBD2
CDR3 DNA: TGTGCCAGCAGTGAAATAAAGGCTAGCGGGACGGGGGAGCAGTACTTC
CDR3 protein: CASSEIKASGTGEQYF

V gene: TRBV6-1
clone size: .
J gene: TRBJ2-2
D gene: TRBD1
CDR3 DNA: TGTGCCAGCAGTGTAAATATGAGGGACAGGCACGCGAACACCGGGGAGCTGTTTTTT
CDR3 protein: CASSVNMRDRHANTGELFF

V gene: TRBV30
clone size: .
J gene: TRBJ1-1
D gene: .
CDR3 DNA: TGTGCCTGGAATCTAGACAGTTACACTGAAGCTTTCTTT
CDR3 protein: CAWNLDSYTEAFF

V gene: TRBV9
clone size: .
J gene: TRBJ2-5
D gene: TRBD2
CDR3 DNA: TGTGCCAGCAGCGGGGGACTAGCGGAACAAGAGACCCAGTACTTC
CDR3 protein: CASSGGLAEQETQYF

V gene: TRBV24-1
clone size: once
J gene: TRBJ1-1
D gene: .
CDR3 DNA: TGTGCCACCAGTGATGAGGGGGGGGGTGAAGCTTTCTTT
CDR3 protein: CATSDEGGGEAFF

V gene: TRBV3-1/TRBV3-2
clone size: once
J gene: TRBJ2-1
D gene: .
CDR3 DNA: TGTGCCAGCAGATTATCTGTTAACAATGAGCAGTTCTTC
CDR3 protein: CASRLSVNNEQFF

V gene: TRBV18
clone size: .
J gene: TRBJ1-5
D gene: TRBD1
CDR3 DNA: TGTGCCAGCTCTCCGGACAGGGGAGGCAATCAGCCCCAGCATTTT
CDR3 protein: CASSPDRGGNQPQHF

V gene: TRBV29-1
clone size: .
J gene: TRBJ1-2
D gene: .
CDR3 DNA: TGCAGCACCCGAACCGGGACATCCCTAAACTATGGCTACACCTTC
CDR3 protein: CSTRTGTSLNYGYTF

V gene: TRBV11-1
clone size: .
J gene: TRBJ2-7
D gene: TRBD2
CDR3 DNA: TGTGCCAGCAGACGGGGACTAGCGTACTCCTACGAGCAGTACTTC
CDR3 protein: CASRRGLAYSYEQYF

V gene: TRBV10-3
clone size: .
J gene: TRBJ1-1
D gene: .
CDR3 DNA: TGTGCCATCAGTGAGTCCCGGGGAGGCGAAGCTTTCTTT
CDR3 protein: CAISESRGGEAFF

V gene: TRBV27
clone size: .
J gene: TRBJ2-7
D gene: .
CDR3 DNA: TGTGCCAGCAGTCTCAACCGGGACGAGCAGTACTTC
CDR3 protein: CASSLNRDEQYF

V gene: TRBV5-1
clone size: once
J gene: TRBJ1-4
D gene: .
CDR3 DNA: TGCGCCAGCACCCCGGGGGGGCGTCGTGAAAAACTGTTTTTT
CDR3 protein: CASTPGGRREKLFF

V gene: TRBV9
clone size: .
J gene: TRBJ2-1
D gene: TRBD2
CDR3 DNA: TGTGCCAGCAGCGCGCTACTAGCGGGGGTCGTGGGCGAGCAGTTCTTC
CDR3 protein: CASSALLAGVVGEQFF

V gene: TRBV5-6
clone size: .
J gene: TRBJ1-2
D gene: .
CDR3 DNA: TGTGCCAGCAGCTTGCCAGGGATGCAATATGGCTACACCTTC
CDR3 protein: CASSLPGMQYGYTF

V gene: TRBV28
clone size: .
J gene: TRBJ1-3
D gene: TRBD1
CDR3 DNA: TGTGCCAGCAGTTCTCCTCGGACAGGGTTCTCTGGAAACACCATATATTTT
CDR3 protein: CASSSPRTGFSGNTIYF

V gene: TRBV5-8
clone size: .
J gene: TRBJ1-1
D gene: TRBD1
CDR3 DNA: TGTGCCAGCAGCTCAACAGGGGCGAGGGAAGCTTTCTTT
CDR3 protein: CASSSTGAREAFF

V gene: TRBV21-1
clone size: .
J gene: TRBJ2-1
D gene: .
CDR3 DNA: TGTGCCAGCAGCGATAGCGGGGGCTCCTACAATGAGCAGTTCTTC
CDR3 protein: CASSDSGGSYNEQFF

V gene: TRBV28
clone size: .
J gene: TRBJ1-5
D gene: TRBD1
CDR3 DNA: TGTGCCAGCAACGGACAGGGCAGGGAGCCCCAGCATTTT
CDR3 protein: CASNGQGREPQHF

V gene: TRBV2
clone size: .
J gene: TRBJ1-6
D gene: .
CDR3 DNA: TGTGCCAGCAGTGCCCGACAGCCGTATAATTCACCCCTCCACTTT
CDR3 protein: CASSARQPYNSPLHF

V gene: TRBV5-1
clone size: .
J gene: TRBJ1-2
D gene: TRBD1
CDR3 DNA: TGCGCCAGCAGCTCGACAGGGGTCCGGGGCTACACCTTC
CDR3 protein: CASSSTGVRGYTF